This T cell receptor (beta chain) was observed in a study of T-cell reconstitution after alpha-beta-depleted transplantation in children. Notes on the study in general: T-cell counts and diversity were attributed mostly to newly produced T cells one year after transplant. As was reported, about two months after transplant, alpha-beta T cells came from several hundred expanded graft clones. Certain patients had high TCRbeta diversity at day 60, and it came from recipient T cells and thymic progenitors that survived.

Preparation of the TCRbeta library involved a method that used unique molecular identifiers. MiXCR, applied by TCRdb to the PCR reads, yields one record per CDR3 protein. Found here are about 600,000 distinct CDR3 sequences, approximately 12% of them singletons; the top ten hold around 2%. The germline V gene has CDR1 SGHRS and CDR2 YFSETQ. The V gene lost 0 bases and the J gene lost 0 bases, with 7 bases spanning the gap. The CDR3 consists of 14 residues. This clonotype appeared many times. What it recognizes is unknown. This receptor was obtained from a male patient younger than 18 who had a stem cell transplant for acute myeloid leukemia, so the T cells may come from the graft donor. This chain joins TRBV5-1 and TRBJ2-7; D may be TRBD1 (6 bases). The starting material was PBMCs, mostly from graft donor cells, obtained 360 days after TCRalphabeta/CD19-depleted stem cell transplant. The chain's CDR3 is CASSLARGSYEQYF. The DNA for the CDR3 is TGCGCCAGCAGCTTGGCCAGGGGCTCCTACGAGCAGTACTTC.